Listed below are T cell receptor beta chains from one sample, sequenced in a study of CD8 T cells in Susac syndrome. One entry per CDR3 protein results from TCRdb running MiXCR on the immunoSEQ multiplex PCR reads. Of some 170,000 distinct CDR3 sequences detected, just under 95% appear once; the ten largest clones hold around 0.1%. The sample consisted of CD4+ T cells from PBMCs. These receptors were obtained from a human donor with Susac syndrome. Both conserved end residues are trimmed from each CDR3. The order of the fields is J gene, D gene, V gene, CDR3 protein. The D gene is left open where the match is weak.

>TRBJ2-1|TRBD2|TRBV9
ASSGTSGRPLVEQF
>TRBJ2-7|NA|TRBV29-1
SAGKGGRMGYEQY
>TRBJ1-1|NA|TRBV5-4
ASSLEQTPEAF
>TRBJ1-4|NA|TRBV28
ASHGAGLNEKLF
>TRBJ1-1|NA|TRBV30
AWSEKEATEAF
>TRBJ2-5|TRBD2|TRBV28
ASSSRTSGPGETQY
>TRBJ2-1|TRBD2|TRBV11-2
ASSLDFYSGNEQF
>TRBJ2-3|NA|TRBV2
ASSEWGRTDTQY
>TRBJ1-1|NA|TRBV12-3/TRBV12-4
ASSFLINTEAF
>TRBJ2-1|NA|TRBV7-6
ASSLGPDLEQF
>TRBJ1-1|NA|TRBV2
ASSELGTNTEAF